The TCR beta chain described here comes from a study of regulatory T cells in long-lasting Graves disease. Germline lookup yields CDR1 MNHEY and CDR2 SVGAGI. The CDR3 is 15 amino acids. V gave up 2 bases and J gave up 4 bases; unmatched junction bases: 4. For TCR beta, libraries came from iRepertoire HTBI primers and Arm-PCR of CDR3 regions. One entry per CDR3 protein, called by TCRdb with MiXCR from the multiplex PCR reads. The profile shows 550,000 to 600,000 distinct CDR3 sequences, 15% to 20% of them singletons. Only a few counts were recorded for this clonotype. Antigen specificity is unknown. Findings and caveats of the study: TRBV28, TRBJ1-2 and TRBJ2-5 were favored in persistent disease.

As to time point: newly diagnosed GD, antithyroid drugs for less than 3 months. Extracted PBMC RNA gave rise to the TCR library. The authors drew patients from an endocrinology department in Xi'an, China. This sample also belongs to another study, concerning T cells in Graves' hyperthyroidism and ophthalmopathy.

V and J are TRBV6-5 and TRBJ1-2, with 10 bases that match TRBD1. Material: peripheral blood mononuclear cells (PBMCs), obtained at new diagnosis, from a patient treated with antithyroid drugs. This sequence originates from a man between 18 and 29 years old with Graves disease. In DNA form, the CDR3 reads TGTGCCAGCAGTTACCCGGGACAGGGGATCTATGGCTACACCTTC. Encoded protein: CASSYPGQGIYGYTF.